Sequencing of this T cell receptor beta chain was carried out in a study of cytomegalovirus exposure and HLA in healthy donors. Study-wide findings and caveats: Near-uniform donor sequencing depth was presumed by presence/absence analyses. The authors enumerated over 150 TCR beta chains as linked to cytomegalovirus. An Asian-associated ancestry cluster reportedly showed fewer N-insertions than the approximately 670-donor mean in a later analysis.

On this clone itself: What it recognizes is unknown.

V was clipped by 4 bases and J by 0 bases; unmatched bases: 0. The CDR3 consists of 14 residues. Germline lookup yields CDR1 WSHSY and CDR2 SAAADI. PCR involved 60 Vbeta and 13 Jbeta primers. Measured with immunoSEQ multiplex PCR; TCRdb has only the in-frame clones, and not every one. The sample shows about 120,000 clones, roughly 70% of them seen only once. The receptor's source is a woman aged 50 to 60 in good health and CMV-seropositive. The material sequenced was PBMCs. The chain has TRBV10-2 and TRBJ2-3, with 8 bases that match TRBD1. In DNA, the CDR3 is TGCGCCAGCAGTGGACAGGGGAGCACAGATACGCAGTATTTT. This codes for CASSGQGSTDTQYF.